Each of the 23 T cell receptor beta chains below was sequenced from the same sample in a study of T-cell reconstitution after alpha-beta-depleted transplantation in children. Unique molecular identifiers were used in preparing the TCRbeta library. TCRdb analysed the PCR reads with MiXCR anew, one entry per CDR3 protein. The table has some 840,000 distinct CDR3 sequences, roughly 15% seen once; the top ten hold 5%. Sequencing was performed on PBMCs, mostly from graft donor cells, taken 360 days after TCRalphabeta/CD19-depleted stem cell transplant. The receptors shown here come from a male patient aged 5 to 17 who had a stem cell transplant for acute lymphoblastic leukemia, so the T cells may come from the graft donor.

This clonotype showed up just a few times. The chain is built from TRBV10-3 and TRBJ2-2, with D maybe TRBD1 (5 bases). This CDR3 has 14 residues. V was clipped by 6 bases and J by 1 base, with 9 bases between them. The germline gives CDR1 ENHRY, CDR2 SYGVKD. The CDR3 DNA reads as TGTGCCATCAGGCTTGGACAGAACACCGGGGAGCTGTTTTTT. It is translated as CAIRLGQNTGELFF.

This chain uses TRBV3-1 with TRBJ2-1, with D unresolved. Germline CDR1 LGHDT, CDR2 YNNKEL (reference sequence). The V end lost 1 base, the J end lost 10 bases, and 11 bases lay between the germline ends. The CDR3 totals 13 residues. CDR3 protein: CASSQVVSREQFF. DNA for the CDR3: TGTGCCAGCAGCCAAGTAGTCAGCAGAGAGCAGTTCTTC.

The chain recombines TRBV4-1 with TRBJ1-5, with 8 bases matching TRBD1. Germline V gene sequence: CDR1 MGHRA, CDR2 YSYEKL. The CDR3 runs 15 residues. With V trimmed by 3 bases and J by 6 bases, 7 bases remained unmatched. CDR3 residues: CASSQAGTGGQPQHF. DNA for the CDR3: TGCGCCAGCAGCCAGGCGGGGACAGGAGGTCAGCCCCAGCATTTT.

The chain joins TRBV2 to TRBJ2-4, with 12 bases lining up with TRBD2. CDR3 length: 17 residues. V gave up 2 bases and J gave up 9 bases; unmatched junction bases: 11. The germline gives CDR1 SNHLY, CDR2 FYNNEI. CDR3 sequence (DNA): TGTGCCAGCAGTGAACTGCGGCTAGCGGGAGGGCTGGGCATTCAGTACTTC. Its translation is CASSELRLAGGLGIQYF.

CDR3 sequence: CAIEGAGTARYGYTF. The CDR3 DNA reads TGTGCCATCGAGGGAGCGGGTACGGCCCGCTATGGCTACACCTTC. The chain links TRBV10-3 to TRBJ1-2, with D unresolved. There are 15 residues in the CDR3. The V and J ends lost 8 bases and 4 bases respectively, with 20 bases between them. Germline loops: CDR1 ENHRY, CDR2 SYGVKD.

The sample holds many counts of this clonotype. CDR3 sequence (DNA): TGCAGCGTTGTACTTCTGAAGCGCGACAATGAGCAGTTCTTC. Encoded protein: CSVVLLKRDNEQFF. This rearrangement joins TRBV29-1 to TRBJ2-1; D is unresolved. Germline lookup yields CDR1 SQVTM and CDR2 ANQGSEA. With 4 bases removed from V and 5 bases from J, the gap between germline ends came to 15 bases. This CDR3 spans 14 amino acids.

DNA for the CDR3: TGTGCCAGCAGTAATGACAAAAACATTCAGTACTTC. Protein: CASSNDKNIQYF. The V and J genes are TRBV12-3 or TRBV12-4 and TRBJ2-4; the D is unclear. CDR3 length: 12 amino acids. The germline V and J ends were trimmed by 5 bases and 3 bases, with 5 bases remaining between them.

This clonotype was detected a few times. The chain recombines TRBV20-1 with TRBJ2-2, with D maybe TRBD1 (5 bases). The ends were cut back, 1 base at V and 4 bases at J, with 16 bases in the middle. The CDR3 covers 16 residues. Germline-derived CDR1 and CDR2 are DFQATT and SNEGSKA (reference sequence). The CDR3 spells CSARVRATGFTGELFF. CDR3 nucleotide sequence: TGCAGTGCTAGAGTCAGGGCGACTGGGTTCACCGGGGAGCTGTTTTTT.

The CDR3 nucleotides are TGTGCCAGCAGCTTAAGGACAGGGGTCTGGGATAATTCACCCCTCCACTTT. Translating it yields CASSLRTGVWDNSPLHF. The chain has TRBV7-8 and TRBJ1-6; 9 bases align to TRBD1. Germline V gene data show CDR1 as SGHVS and CDR2 as FQNEAQ. V gave up 2 bases and J gave up 5 bases; unmatched junction bases: 7. The CDR3 has 17 residues.

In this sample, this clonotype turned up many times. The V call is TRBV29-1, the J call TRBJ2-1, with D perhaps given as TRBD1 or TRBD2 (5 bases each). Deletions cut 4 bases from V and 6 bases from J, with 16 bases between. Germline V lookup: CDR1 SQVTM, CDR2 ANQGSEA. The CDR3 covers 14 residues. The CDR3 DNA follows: TGCAGCGTTGGAGGGGTGGCGGCGGGCAATGAGCAGTTCTTC. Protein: CSVGGVAAGNEQFF.

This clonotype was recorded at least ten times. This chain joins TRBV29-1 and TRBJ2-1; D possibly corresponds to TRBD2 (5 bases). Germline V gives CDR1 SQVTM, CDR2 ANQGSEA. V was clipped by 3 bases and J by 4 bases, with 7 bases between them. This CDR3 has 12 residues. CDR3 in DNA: TGCAGCGTTGAGAGGGAATACAATGAGCAGTTCTTC. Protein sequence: CSVEREYNEQFF.

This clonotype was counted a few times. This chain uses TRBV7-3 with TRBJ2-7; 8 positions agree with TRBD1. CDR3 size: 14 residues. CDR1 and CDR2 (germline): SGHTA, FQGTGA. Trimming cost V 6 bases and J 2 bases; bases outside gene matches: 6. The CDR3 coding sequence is TGTGCCAGCAGTCCTAACAGGGGGGCCTACGAGCAGTACTTC. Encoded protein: CASSPNRGAYEQYF.

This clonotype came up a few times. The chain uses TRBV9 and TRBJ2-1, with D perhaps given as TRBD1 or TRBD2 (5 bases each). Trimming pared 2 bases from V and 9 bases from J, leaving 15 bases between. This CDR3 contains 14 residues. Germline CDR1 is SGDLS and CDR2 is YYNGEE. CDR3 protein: CASSVLPEGFEQFF. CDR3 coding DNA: TGTGCCAGCAGCGTTCTTCCCGAGGGGTTTGAGCAGTTCTTC. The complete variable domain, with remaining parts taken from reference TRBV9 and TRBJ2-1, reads DSGVTQTPKHLITATGQRVTLRCSPRSGDLSVYWYQQSLDQGLQFLIQYYNGEERAKGNILERFSAQQFPDLHSELNLSSLELGDSALYFCASSVLPEGFEQFFGPGTRLTVL.

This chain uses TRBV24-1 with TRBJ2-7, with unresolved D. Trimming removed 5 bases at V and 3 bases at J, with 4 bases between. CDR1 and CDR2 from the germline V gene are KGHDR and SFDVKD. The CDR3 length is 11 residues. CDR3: CATSGNYEQYF. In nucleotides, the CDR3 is TGTGCCACCAGTGGGAACTACGAGCAGTACTTC.

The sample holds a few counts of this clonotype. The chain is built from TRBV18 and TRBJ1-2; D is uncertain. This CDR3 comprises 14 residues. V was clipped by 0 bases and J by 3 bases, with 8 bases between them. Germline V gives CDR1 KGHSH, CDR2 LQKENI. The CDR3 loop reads CASSPPGAYYGYTF. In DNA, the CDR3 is TGTGCCAGCTCACCACCAGGTGCTTACTATGGCTACACCTTC.

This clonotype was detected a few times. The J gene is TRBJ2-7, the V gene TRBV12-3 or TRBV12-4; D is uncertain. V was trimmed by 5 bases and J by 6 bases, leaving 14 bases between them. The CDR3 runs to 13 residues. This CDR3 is CASSLRLFGEQYF. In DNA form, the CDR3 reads TGTGCCAGCAGTCTACGTCTGTTTGGCGAGCAGTACTTC.

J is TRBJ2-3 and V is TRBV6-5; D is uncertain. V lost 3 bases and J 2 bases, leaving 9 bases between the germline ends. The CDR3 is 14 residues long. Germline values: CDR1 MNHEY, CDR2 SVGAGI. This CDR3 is CASSYERLTDTQYF. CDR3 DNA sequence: TGTGCCAGCAGTTATGAGCGCCTCACAGATACGCAGTATTTT.

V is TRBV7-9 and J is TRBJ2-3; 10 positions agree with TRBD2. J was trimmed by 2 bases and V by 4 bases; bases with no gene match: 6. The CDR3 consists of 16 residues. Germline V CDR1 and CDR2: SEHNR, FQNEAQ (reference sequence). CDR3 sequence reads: CASSSLAGVPTDTQYF. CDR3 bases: TGTGCCAGCAGCTCCCTAGCGGGAGTCCCCACAGATACGCAGTATTTT.

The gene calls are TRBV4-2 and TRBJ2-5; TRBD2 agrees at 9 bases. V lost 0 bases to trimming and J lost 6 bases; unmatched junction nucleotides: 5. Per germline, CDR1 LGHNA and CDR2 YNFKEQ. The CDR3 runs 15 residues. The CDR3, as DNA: TGTGCCAGCAGCCAAGATTGGCTAGCGGGACAGACCCAGTACTTC. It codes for CASSQDWLAGQTQYF.

The CDR3, as DNA: TGCGCCAGCAGCTCGGGGTCCCCTGGCAATGAGCAGTTCTTC. It codes for CASSSGSPGNEQFF. The J gene is TRBJ2-1, the V gene TRBV5-1; tentatively, D is TRBD2 (5 bases). This CDR3 spans 14 amino acids. Germline CDR1 reads SGHRS; CDR2 reads YFSETQ. V was pared by 3 bases and J by 6 bases, with 13 bases between.

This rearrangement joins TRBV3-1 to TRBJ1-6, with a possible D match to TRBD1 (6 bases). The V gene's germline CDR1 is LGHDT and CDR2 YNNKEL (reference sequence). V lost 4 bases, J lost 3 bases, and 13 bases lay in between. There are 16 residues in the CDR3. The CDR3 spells CASSPRGGSYNSPLHF. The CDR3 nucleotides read TGTGCCAGCAGCCCGCGCGGGGGCAGCTATAATTCACCCCTCCACTTT. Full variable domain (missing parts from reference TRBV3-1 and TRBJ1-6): DTAVSQTPKYLVTQMGNDKSIKCEQNLGHDTMYWYKQDSKKFLKIMFSYNNKELIINETVPNRFSPKSPDKAHLNLHINSLELGDSAVYFCASSPRGGSYNSPLHFGNGTRLTVT.

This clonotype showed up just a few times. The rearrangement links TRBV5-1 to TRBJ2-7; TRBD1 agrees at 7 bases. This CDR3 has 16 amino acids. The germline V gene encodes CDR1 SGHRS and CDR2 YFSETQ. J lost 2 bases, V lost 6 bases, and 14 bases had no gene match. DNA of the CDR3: TGCGCCAGCAACCAGAAACCGCCGGGGACAGCCTACGAGCAGTACTTC. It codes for CASNQKPPGTAYEQYF. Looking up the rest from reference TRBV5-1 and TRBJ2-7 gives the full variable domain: KAGVTQTPRYLIKTRGQQVTLSCSPISGHRSVSWYQQTPGQGLQFLFEYFSETQRNKGNFPGRFSGRQFSNSRSEMNVSTLELGDSALYLCASNQKPPGTAYEQYFGPGTRLTVT.

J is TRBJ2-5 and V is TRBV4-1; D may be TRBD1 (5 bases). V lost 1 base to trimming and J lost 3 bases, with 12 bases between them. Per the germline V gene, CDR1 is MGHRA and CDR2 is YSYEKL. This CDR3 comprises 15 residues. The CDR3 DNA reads TGCGCCAGCAGCCAAGTTGAAGGGGCCGAAGAGACCCAGTACTTC. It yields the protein CASSQVEGAEETQYF.